The 24 T cell receptor beta chains reported below all come from one sample, sequenced in a study of control samples from healthy donors and cancer patients. Assay used: immunoSEQ multiplex PCR; TCRdb lists only in-frame clones, some missing. The sample lists 120,000 or so clones; around 93% were seen once. Sequencing was performed on blood. The receptors here all came from a man aged 18-30 years in good health.

The chain is built from TRBV6-5 and TRBJ1-5; TRBD1 agrees at 11 bases. CDR1 is MNHEY and CDR2 is SVGAGI in the germline V gene. The CDR3 extends over 14 amino acids. V shed 5 bases and J 6 bases; nucleotides not matched to a gene: 3. The CDR3 is CASSQGTGGQPQHF. In nucleotides, the CDR3 is TGTGCCAGCAGTCAGGGGACAGGGGGTCAGCCCCAGCATTTT.

The chain's CDR3 is CASSPNSLGAGANVLTF. The CDR3 DNA reads as TGTGCCAGCTCACCCAACTCCCTCGGCGCTGGGGCCAACGTCCTGACTTTC. The J gene is TRBJ2-6, the V gene TRBV18; D remains ambiguous. Per germline, CDR1 KGHSH and CDR2 LQKENI. The V gene lost 3 bases and the J gene lost 2 bases, with 14 bases spanning the gap. This CDR3 has 17 amino acids.

The chain has TRBV7-9 and TRBJ1-1; the D gene is possibly TRBD1 (6 bases). The CDR3 is 14 residues long. Germline V gene sequence: CDR1 SEHNR, CDR2 FQNEAQ (reference sequence). V was cut by 5 bases and J by 1 base, with 11 bases left in between. The CDR3 reads CASSLQGRNTEAFF. The CDR3 DNA reads as TGTGCCAGCAGCCTACAGGGCCGGAACACTGAAGCTTTCTTT.

The genes are TRBV5-6 and TRBJ1-3; TRBD1 matches at 7 bases. The CDR3 totals 15 residues. V shed 1 base, J shed 3 bases, and the junction held 4 bases outside the gene matches. Per germline, CDR1 SGHDT and CDR2 YYEEEE. CDR3 coding DNA: TGTGCCAGCAGCTTGCAGGGGGAACTTGGAAACACCATATATTTT. It translates to CASSLQGELGNTIYF.

The rearrangement joins TRBV5-1 to TRBJ1-2; TRBD1 might be the D (5 bases). The CDR3 loop spans 14 amino acids. V was cut by 0 bases and J by 2 bases, with 8 bases left in between. The germline V gene encodes CDR1 SGHRS and CDR2 YFSETQ. CDR3 protein: CASSLDWGNYGYTF. CDR3 in DNA: TGCGCCAGCAGCTTGGATTGGGGCAACTATGGCTACACCTTC.

In regard to this clone: This CDR3 is also generated by other DNA sequences in the sample. This rearrangement joins TRBV7-9 to TRBJ2-1; 7 bases align to TRBD2. This CDR3 is 16 amino acids long. V dropped 2 bases and J dropped 0; count of bases not matched to a gene: 4. Per the germline V gene, CDR1 is SEHNR and CDR2 is FQNEAQ (reference sequence). CDR3 DNA: TGTGCCAGCAGCTTATCTTTAGCGGGCTCCTACAATGAGCAGTTCTTC. Translation gives CASSLSLAGSYNEQFF.

The genes are TRBV5-1 and TRBJ1-1; TRBD1 matches 9 bases. Germline trimming cut 3 bases from V and 6 bases from J; bases unmatched to any gene: 9. The germline V gene has CDR1 SGHRS and CDR2 YFSETQ. This CDR3 has 15 residues. For the CDR3, the DNA is TGCGCCAGCAGCTCAACACAACAGGGGGCCGCTGAAGCTTTCTTT. It is translated as CASSSTQQGAAEAFF.

The rearrangement uses TRBV11-3 and TRBJ2-7; D may be TRBD1 (5 bases). Trimming left V 0 bases short and J 4 bases short, with 13 bases between. The CDR3 spans 15 residues. Germline V gives CDR1 SGHNT, CDR2 YENEEA. The CDR3 DNA reads TGTGCCAGCAGCTTAGAACCCAGGGCTCCTTACGAGCAGTACTTC. Translating it yields CASSLEPRAPYEQYF.

V is TRBV12-5 and J is TRBJ2-7, with 8 bases fitting TRBD1. Germline V gene sequence: CDR1 LGHNT, CDR2 FRNRAP. The CDR3 is 16 amino acids. Trimming removed 7 bases from V and 5 bases from J; junction bases left unmatched: 16. CDR3 bases: TGTGCTAGTGCCCACGGCGAGGACAGGGCGGTGCACGAGCAGTACTTC. Encoded protein: CASAHGEDRAVHEQYF.

The chain is built from TRBV21-1 and TRBJ1-1. TRBV21-1 is noted as a pseudogene. This CDR3 region has 17 residues. The CDR3 reads CASSKGQGNPSSTEAFF. The DNA for the CDR3 is TGTGCCAGCAGCAAAGGGCAGGGCAACCCTAGCAGCACTGAAGCTTTCTTT.

The chain couples TRBV9 to TRBJ2-3; D gene ambiguous. V was cut by 3 bases and J by 2 bases, with 4 bases left in between. Germline CDR1 SGDLS, CDR2 YYNGEE. This CDR3 is built from 12 residues. DNA for the CDR3: TGTGCCAGCAGCGACAACACAGATACGCAGTATTTT. This sequence encodes CASSDNTDTQYF.

The chain is built from TRBV18 and TRBJ1-6; 10 positions match TRBD1. CDR1 and CDR2 from the germline V gene are KGHSH and LQKENI. CDR3 length equals 18 residues. V was clipped by 3 bases and J by 7 bases; unmatched bases: 12. CDR3 protein: CASSPKLGDRGPNSPLHF. The CDR3 DNA is TGTGCCAGCTCACCGAAGCTCGGAGACAGGGGGCCCAATTCACCCCTCCACTTT.

J is TRBJ1-1 and V is TRBV19; D remains unclear. Germline V CDR1 and CDR2: LNHDA, SQIVND (reference sequence). Trimming shortened V by 7 bases and J by 0 bases, and 12 bases separated the two germline ends. This CDR3 is 14 amino acids long. The CDR3 coding sequence is TGTGCCAGTAAAGATCCCGCGTTGAACACTGAAGCTTTCTTT. This translates into CASKDPALNTEAFF.

The chain combines TRBV10-1 with TRBJ1-1, with D perhaps matching TRBD1 (6 bases). The germline CDR1 and CDR2 sequences are WNHNN and SYGVQD (reference sequence). The V gene lost 2 bases and the J gene lost 5 bases, with 12 bases spanning the gap. The CDR3 extends over 14 amino acids. CDR3 nucleotides: TGCGCCAGCAGTGAGCAGGGGCTCGGTACTGAAGCTTTCTTT. Encoded protein: CASSEQGLGTEAFF.

This sequence joins TRBV10-3 and TRBJ2-7; D is perhaps TRBD1 or TRBD2 (5 bases each). V dropped 6 bases and J dropped 1 base, with 10 bases sitting between them. The CDR3 sequence is 13 residues long. Germline V CDR1 and CDR2: ENHRY, SYGVKD. The CDR3: CAISRDGSYEQYF. The CDR3 nucleotides read TGTGCCATCAGCCGGGACGGGTCCTACGAGCAGTACTTC.

The CDR3 spells CASRRTGVLADTQYF. The CDR3 nucleotides read TGTGCCAGTAGACGGACAGGGGTCCTCGCTGATACGCAGTATTTT. The chain uses TRBV19 and TRBJ2-3; 9 bases map to TRBD1. Germline V CDR1 and CDR2: LNHDA, SQIVND (reference sequence). The CDR3 has 15 residues. The J segment lost 6 bases and the V segment lost 6 bases, leaving 10 bases of the junction unmatched.

The V and J genes are TRBV2 and TRBJ1-1; no definite D call. Germline CDR1 and CDR2: SNHLY and FYNNEI. There are 12 residues in the CDR3. The V end was cut by 2 bases, the J end by 1 base, with 2 bases between. CDR3 amino acids: CASSEWNTEAFF. CDR3 DNA sequence: TGTGCCAGCAGTGAATGGAACACTGAAGCTTTCTTT. Drawing the rest from reference TRBV2 and TRBJ1-1, the complete variable domain is EPEVTQTPSHQVTQMGQEVILRCVPISNHLYFYWYRQILGQKVEFLVSFYNNEISEKSEIFDDQFSVERPDGSNFTLKIRSTKLEDSAMYFCASSEWNTEAFFGQGTRLTVV.

This clone appeared a single time. This sequence joins TRBV2 and TRBJ2-1; D is uncertain. CDR1 is SNHLY, CDR2 FYNNEI, per germline. V dropped 6 bases and J dropped 0 bases, with 3 bases sitting between them. There are 12 residues in the CDR3. Here the CDR3 DNA reads TGTGCCAGCAGGAGCTCCTACAATGAGCAGTTCTTC. As protein: CASRSSYNEQFF.

The rearrangement links TRBV6-5 to TRBJ1-1, with TRBD1 matching 9 bases. Germline CDR1 is MNHEY and CDR2 is SVGAGI. Losses at the gene ends were 4 bases for V and 0 bases for J; bases not matched to a gene: 0. The CDR3 has 14 amino acids. The CDR3 region is CASSWDRVNTEAFF. The CDR3 nucleotides read TGTGCCAGCAGTTGGGACAGGGTGAACACTGAAGCTTTCTTT.

The rearrangement joins TRBV10-3 to TRBJ2-4; 10 nucleotides agree with TRBD1. The trim removed 0 bases at V and 3 bases at J, leaving 2 bases unmatched. Looked up from germline, CDR1 is ENHRY and CDR2 is SYGVKD. The length of the CDR3 is 16 residues. The CDR3 DNA reads as TGTGCCATCAGTGAGTCGACAGGGGGCGGCAAAAACATTCAGTACTTC. Encoded protein: CAISESTGGGKNIQYF.

The chain carries TRBV4-2 and TRBJ1-3, with 7 bases matching TRBD1. V lost 0 bases and J lost 4; bases outside the gene matches: 12. CDR3 size: 18 residues. The germline CDR1 and CDR2 sequences are LGHNA and YNFKEQ. The CDR3: CASSQDYYRGLIGNTIYF. DNA for the CDR3: TGTGCCAGCAGCCAAGACTATTACAGGGGTCTTATAGGAAACACCATATATTTT.

Details on this clone: Other DNA sequences in the same sample also yield this CDR3. The chain uses TRBV6-4 and TRBJ2-3, with 8 bases lining up with TRBD2. Trimming at V came to 0 bases and at J to 0 bases, leaving 2 bases not matched to a gene. The germline CDR1 and CDR2 sequences are MRHNA and SNTAGT. This CDR3 contains 16 residues. The CDR3 protein is CASSDSAGGSTDTQYF. Written as DNA, the CDR3 is TGTGCCAGCAGTGACTCGGCGGGGGGCAGCACAGATACGCAGTATTTT.

This chain links TRBV2 with TRBJ2-5, with 7 bases identical to TRBD2. This CDR3 is 14 amino acids long. The junction had 10 bases not matched to a gene; V was cut back by 8 bases and J by 4 bases. Germline CDR1 and CDR2: SNHLY and FYNNEI. This chain's CDR3 is CASLWPSGRETQYF. Written as DNA, the CDR3 is TGTGCCAGCCTGTGGCCTAGCGGTAGAGAGACCCAGTACTTC.

The chain has TRBV19 and TRBJ2-1, with D unclear. The V end was cut by 3 bases, the J end by 4 bases, with 7 bases between. The germline V gene encodes CDR1 LNHDA and CDR2 SQIVND (reference sequence). The CDR3 has 13 residues. CDR3 DNA: TGTGCCAGTAGTATTCGGCAGTACAATGAGCAGTTCTTC. As protein: CASSIRQYNEQFF.